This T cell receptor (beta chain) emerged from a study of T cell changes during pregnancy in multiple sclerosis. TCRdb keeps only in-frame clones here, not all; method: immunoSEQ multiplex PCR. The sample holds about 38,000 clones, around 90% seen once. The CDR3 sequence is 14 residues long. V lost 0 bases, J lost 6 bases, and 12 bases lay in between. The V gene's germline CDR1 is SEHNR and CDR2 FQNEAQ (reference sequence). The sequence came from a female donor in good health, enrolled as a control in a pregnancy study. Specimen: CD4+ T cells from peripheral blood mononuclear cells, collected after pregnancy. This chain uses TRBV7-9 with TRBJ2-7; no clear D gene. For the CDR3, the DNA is TGTGCCAGCAGCTTAGCGGCAACACGAGGCGAGCAGTACTTC. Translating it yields CASSLAATRGEQYF. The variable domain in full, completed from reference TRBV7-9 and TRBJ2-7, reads DTGVSQNPRHKITKRGQNVTFRCDPISEHNRLYWYRQTLGQGPEFLTYFQNEAQLEKSRLLSDRFSAERPKGSFSTLEIQRTEQGDSAMYLCASSLAATRGEQYFGPGTRLTVT.